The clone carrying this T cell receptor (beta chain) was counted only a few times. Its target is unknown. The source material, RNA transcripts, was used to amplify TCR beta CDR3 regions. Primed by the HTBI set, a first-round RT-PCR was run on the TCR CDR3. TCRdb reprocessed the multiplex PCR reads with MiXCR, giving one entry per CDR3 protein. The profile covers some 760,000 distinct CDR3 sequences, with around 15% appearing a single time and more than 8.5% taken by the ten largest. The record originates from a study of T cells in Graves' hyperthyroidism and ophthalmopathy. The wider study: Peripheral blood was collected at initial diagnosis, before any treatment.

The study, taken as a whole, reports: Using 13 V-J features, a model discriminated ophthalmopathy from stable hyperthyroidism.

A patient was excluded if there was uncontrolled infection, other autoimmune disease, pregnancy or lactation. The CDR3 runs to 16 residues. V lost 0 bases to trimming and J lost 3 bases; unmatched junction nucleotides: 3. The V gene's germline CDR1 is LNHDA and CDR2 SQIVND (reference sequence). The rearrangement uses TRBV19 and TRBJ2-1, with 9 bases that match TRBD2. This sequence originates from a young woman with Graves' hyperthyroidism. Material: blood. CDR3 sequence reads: CASSIDSSGDYNEQFF. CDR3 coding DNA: TGTGCCAGTAGTATAGATTCTAGCGGGGACTACAATGAGCAGTTCTTC.